This TCR beta chain was captured by sequencing in a study of blood T cell repertoires in COVID-19. Assay: immunoSEQ multiplex PCR; the TCRdb copy retains only in-frame clones and omits some. This sample has around 190,000 clones, with roughly four fifths found just once. This clone was seen a single time. Germline lookup yields CDR1 LGHDT and CDR2 YNNKEL (reference sequence). Trimming at V came to 3 bases and at J to 4 bases, leaving 9 bases not matched to a gene. The CDR3 consists of 15 residues. Material for sequencing was peripheral blood. This sequence originates from a human donor in a cohort sampled during active COVID-19. This chain uses TRBV3-1 (or the pseudogene TRBV3-2) with TRBJ2-7, with TRBD2 identical over 7 bases. The CDR3 coding sequence is TGTGCCAGCAGCCAGGTTGGCGGGGGTAGTTACGAGCAGTACTTC. It encodes CASSQVGGGSYEQYF.